The clone carrying this T cell receptor (beta chain) is deemed medium-sized. Its antigen remains unknown. This entry belongs to a study of vaccination and CD4 T cells after COVID-19. Overall study: The convalescent population consisted of six males and four females, two of whom were of Hispanic ethnicity. A vaccine, either BNT162b2 or mRNA-1273, was given to participants in two doses. Study-wide results and caveats: Early post-infection timepoints were not included, and relatively few convalescent patients were studied.

The CDR3 length is 14 residues. Trimming removed 3 bases at V and 1 base at J, with 8 bases between. Germline V gene sequence: CDR1 LNHNV, CDR2 YYDKDF (reference sequence). Treatment meaning: approximately nine-day PBMC culture with coronavirus spike peptide pools or control peptides (ViraFEST assay). With the Oncomine TCR Beta short-read assay, DNA from cultured CD4+ T cells was sequenced. TCRdb redid the calling of the PCR reads with MiXCR, one entry per CDR3 protein. The table lists around 8,000 distinct CDR3 sequences, 21% of them singletons. This receptor was taken from a human donor who had recovered from COVID-19. This chain connects TRBV15 to TRBJ2-3, with D perhaps TRBD2 (6 bases). The input for sequencing was CD4+ T cells from blood, cultured in vitro, taken after SARS-CoV-2 vaccination. The CDR3 reads CATSRRRGTDTQYF. Here the CDR3 DNA reads TGTGCCACCAGCAGGCGGAGGGGCACAGATACGCAGTATTTT.